The rows below give T cell receptor beta chains drawn from one sample of a study of OX40 agonist ivuxolimab in advanced cancers. Here immunoSEQ multiplex PCR was the method, and the copy in TCRdb shows in-frame clones only, minus some. The sample contains approximately 20,000 clones, roughly 80% of which appear only once. Sample: CD4+ or CD8+ T cells sorted from blood, taken in a trial of the OX40 agonist ivuxolimab. The source of these receptors is an adult with an advanced solid tumor such as melanoma, head and neck, liver or kidney cancer. Both conserved end residues are part of each CDR3. The D gene is left open where the match is weak. Clone size is not always given. Where it is, it says once, few, many or a class for expanded clones.

D gene,clone size,J gene,V gene,CDR3 protein,CDR3 DNA
-,-,TRBJ2-2,TRBV7-9,CASSGGGKNTGELFF,TGTGCCAGCAGCGGCGGCGGGAAGAACACCGGGGAGCTGTTTTTT
-,medium-sized,TRBJ1-2,TRBV29-1,CSVVSDGGSGYTF,TGCAGCGTTGTCTCCGATGGGGGGAGCGGCTACACCTTC
-,-,TRBJ2-3,TRBV7-3,CARITKDSTDTQYF,TGTGCCAGGATTACGAAGGATAGCACAGATACGCAGTATTTT
-,once,TRBJ2-1,TRBV5-6,CASSSDWNEQFF,TGTGCCAGCAGTTCAGACTGGAATGAGCAGTTCTTC
-,-,TRBJ1-1,TRBV11-3,CASSLGANTEAFF,TGTGCCAGCAGCTTAGGAGCGAACACTGAAGCTTTCTTT
-,-,TRBJ2-7,TRBV9,CASSVGGEVFYEQYF,TGTGCCAGCAGCGTAGGCGGGGAGGTCTTCTACGAGCAGTACTTC
-,-,TRBJ2-1,TRBV27,CASSLNVWPGRNEQFF,TGTGCCAGCAGTTTAAATGTATGGCCAGGGAGGAATGAGCAGTTCTTC
TRBD1,-,TRBJ1-6,TRBV28,CASTLGQGPSPLHF,TGTGCCAGCACCTTAGGACAGGGACCTTCACCCCTCCACTTT
-,medium-sized,TRBJ2-1,TRBV11-3,CASSDWANEQFF,TGTGCCAGCAGCGACTGGGCCAATGAGCAGTTCTTC
TRBD2,once,TRBJ2-7,TRBV10-3,CAISVAGGPKNEQYF,TGTGCCATCAGTGTGGCGGGAGGGCCGAAGAACGAGCAGTACTTC
-,-,TRBJ1-2,TRBV5-4,CASSLGGASGGYTF,TGTGCCAGCAGCTTGGGCGGGGCGTCTGGAGGCTACACCTTC
-,few,TRBJ1-1,TRBV10-1,CASSSAGLNTEAFF,TGCGCCAGCAGCTCCGCGGGGTTGAACACTGAAGCTTTCTTT
-,-,TRBJ1-5,TRBV28,CASSQGNQPQHF,TGTGCCAGCAGCCAGGGGAATCAGCCCCAGCATTTT
-,-,TRBJ2-7,TRBV5-1,CASSLAPGISAESYEQYF,TGCGCCAGCAGCTTGGCCCCGGGGATTTCGGCGGAATCCTACGAGCAGTACTTC
-,few,TRBJ2-7,TRBV7-3,CASSYAHGYEQYF,TGTGCCAGCAGCTACGCCCATGGCTACGAGCAGTACTTC
-,-,TRBJ2-6,TRBV10-3,CAISYDSPSGANVLTF,TGTGCCATCAGTTATGACAGTCCCTCTGGGGCCAACGTCCTGACTTTC
-,-,TRBJ1-1,TRBV27,CASSLYFLAASGTEAFF,TGTGCCAGCAGTTTATATTTCTTGGCCGCCTCCGGGACTGAAGCTTTCTTT
-,-,TRBJ2-2,TRBV2,CASSPGVVNTGELFF,TGTGCCAGCAGCCCGGGGGTCGTGAACACCGGGGAGCTGTTTTTT
-,-,TRBJ2-5,TRBV2,CASRKGGGGETQYF,TGTGCCAGCAGAAAAGGAGGGGGCGGCGAGACCCAGTACTTC
TRBD1,-,TRBJ1-3,TRBV7-9,CASSFPQGAGNTIYF,TGTGCCAGCAGCTTCCCACAGGGGGCTGGAAACACCATATATTTT
-,-,TRBJ1-5,TRBV7-3,CASSLTGTQPQHF,TGTGCCAGCAGCTTAACGGGGACTCAGCCCCAGCATTTT
TRBD1,-,TRBJ2-7,TRBV15,CATSGTGSYEQYF,TGTGCCACCAGCGGGACAGGGTCCTACGAGCAGTACTTC
-,-,TRBJ2-5,TRBV15,CATSRPGRVQETQYF,TGTGCCACCAGCAGGCCCGGGCGGGTCCAAGAGACCCAGTACTTC
-,-,TRBJ2-7,TRBV6-5,CASSYSLLTDYEQYF,TGTGCCAGCAGTTACTCGCTTCTGACAGACTACGAGCAGTACTTC
-,-,TRBJ2-1,TRBV4-3,CASSQEYFNEQFF,TGCGCCAGCAGCCAAGAATACTTCAATGAGCAGTTCTTC
TRBD2,-,TRBJ2-5,TRBV19,CASAGEYQETQYF,TGTGCCAGTGCGGGGGAGTACCAAGAGACCCAGTACTTC
TRBD2,-,TRBJ2-7,TRBV15,CATSTTSGRPYYEQYF,TGTGCCACCAGCACGACCAGCGGGAGGCCATACTACGAGCAGTACTTC
-,-,TRBJ1-2,TRBV5-8,CASSSINGVALYGYTF,TGTGCCAGCAGCTCCATAAACGGGGTTGCTCTCTATGGCTACACCTTC